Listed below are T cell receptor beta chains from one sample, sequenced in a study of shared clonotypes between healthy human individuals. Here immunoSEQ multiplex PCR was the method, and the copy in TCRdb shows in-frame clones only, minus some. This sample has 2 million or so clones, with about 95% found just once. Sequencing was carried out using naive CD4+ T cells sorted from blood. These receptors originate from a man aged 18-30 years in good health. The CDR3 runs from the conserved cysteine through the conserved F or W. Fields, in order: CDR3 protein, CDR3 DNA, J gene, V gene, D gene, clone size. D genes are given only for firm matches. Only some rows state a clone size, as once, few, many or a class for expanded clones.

CDR3: CASRMTDTGELFF; DNA: TGTGCCAGCAGGATGACAGACACCGGGGAGCTGTTTTTT; J: TRBJ2-2; V: TRBV7-2; D: .; size: .
CDR3: CASNLLAGFQETQYF; DNA: TGTGCCAGCAACCTACTAGCGGGCTTCCAAGAGACCCAGTACTTC; J: TRBJ2-5; V: TRBV6-1; D: TRBD2; size: once
CDR3: CASSFPGLAGGPGELFF; DNA: TGCGCCAGCAGCTTTCCGGGACTAGCGGGAGGCCCCGGGGAGCTGTTTTTT; J: TRBJ2-2; V: TRBV5-1; D: TRBD2; size: .
CDR3: CASSPAGGFNEKLFF; DNA: TGTGCCAGCTCACCGGCTGGGGGGTTCAATGAAAAACTGTTTTTT; J: TRBJ1-4; V: TRBV18; D: .; size: .
CDR3: CASSIKAAGYSNQPQHF; DNA: TGTGCCAGTAGTATAAAAGCAGCAGGGTATAGCAATCAGCCCCAGCATTTT; J: TRBJ1-5; V: TRBV19; D: .; size: .
CDR3: CASTVRQGRDGYTF; DNA: TGTGCCAGCACCGTGAGACAGGGGCGTGATGGCTACACCTTC; J: TRBJ1-2; V: TRBV28; D: TRBD1; size: .
CDR3: CASSLRVDGQGVFSPLHF; DNA: TGTGCCAGCAGTTTGCGAGTGGACGGACAGGGGGTTTTTTCACCCCTCCACTTT; J: TRBJ1-6; V: TRBV28; D: TRBD1; size: .
CDR3: CATSKNSYEQYF; DNA: TGTGCCACCAGCAAAAACAGCTACGAGCAGTACTTC; J: TRBJ2-7; V: TRBV15; D: .; size: .
CDR3: CASSSGRGTASEKLFF; DNA: TGCGCCAGCAGCAGTGGGCGGGGGACCGCCTCGGAAAAACTGTTTTTT; J: TRBJ1-4; V: TRBV5-1; D: .; size: .
CDR3: CAWSPSPDQPQHF; DNA: TGTGCCTGGAGTCCAAGCCCTGATCAGCCCCAGCATTTT; J: TRBJ1-5; V: TRBV30; D: .; size: .
CDR3: CASSVEDTQYF; DNA: TGTGCCAGCAGCGTAGAAGATACGCAGTATTTT; J: TRBJ2-3; V: TRBV9; D: .; size: few
CDR3: CASSLGQLSNTGELFF; DNA: TGCGCCAGCAGCTTGGGCCAGTTAAGCAACACCGGGGAGCTGTTTTTT; J: TRBJ2-2; V: TRBV5-1; D: .; size: .
CDR3: CASSHLGQGDSGYTF; DNA: TGTGCCAGCAGCCACTTGGGGCAGGGGGATAGTGGCTACACCTTC; J: TRBJ1-2; V: TRBV9; D: TRBD1; size: .
CDR3: CASSPDRALSF; DNA: TGTGCCAGCAGCCCGGACAGGGCCCTCTCCTTC; J: TRBJ1-2; V: TRBV6-5; D: TRBD1; size: .